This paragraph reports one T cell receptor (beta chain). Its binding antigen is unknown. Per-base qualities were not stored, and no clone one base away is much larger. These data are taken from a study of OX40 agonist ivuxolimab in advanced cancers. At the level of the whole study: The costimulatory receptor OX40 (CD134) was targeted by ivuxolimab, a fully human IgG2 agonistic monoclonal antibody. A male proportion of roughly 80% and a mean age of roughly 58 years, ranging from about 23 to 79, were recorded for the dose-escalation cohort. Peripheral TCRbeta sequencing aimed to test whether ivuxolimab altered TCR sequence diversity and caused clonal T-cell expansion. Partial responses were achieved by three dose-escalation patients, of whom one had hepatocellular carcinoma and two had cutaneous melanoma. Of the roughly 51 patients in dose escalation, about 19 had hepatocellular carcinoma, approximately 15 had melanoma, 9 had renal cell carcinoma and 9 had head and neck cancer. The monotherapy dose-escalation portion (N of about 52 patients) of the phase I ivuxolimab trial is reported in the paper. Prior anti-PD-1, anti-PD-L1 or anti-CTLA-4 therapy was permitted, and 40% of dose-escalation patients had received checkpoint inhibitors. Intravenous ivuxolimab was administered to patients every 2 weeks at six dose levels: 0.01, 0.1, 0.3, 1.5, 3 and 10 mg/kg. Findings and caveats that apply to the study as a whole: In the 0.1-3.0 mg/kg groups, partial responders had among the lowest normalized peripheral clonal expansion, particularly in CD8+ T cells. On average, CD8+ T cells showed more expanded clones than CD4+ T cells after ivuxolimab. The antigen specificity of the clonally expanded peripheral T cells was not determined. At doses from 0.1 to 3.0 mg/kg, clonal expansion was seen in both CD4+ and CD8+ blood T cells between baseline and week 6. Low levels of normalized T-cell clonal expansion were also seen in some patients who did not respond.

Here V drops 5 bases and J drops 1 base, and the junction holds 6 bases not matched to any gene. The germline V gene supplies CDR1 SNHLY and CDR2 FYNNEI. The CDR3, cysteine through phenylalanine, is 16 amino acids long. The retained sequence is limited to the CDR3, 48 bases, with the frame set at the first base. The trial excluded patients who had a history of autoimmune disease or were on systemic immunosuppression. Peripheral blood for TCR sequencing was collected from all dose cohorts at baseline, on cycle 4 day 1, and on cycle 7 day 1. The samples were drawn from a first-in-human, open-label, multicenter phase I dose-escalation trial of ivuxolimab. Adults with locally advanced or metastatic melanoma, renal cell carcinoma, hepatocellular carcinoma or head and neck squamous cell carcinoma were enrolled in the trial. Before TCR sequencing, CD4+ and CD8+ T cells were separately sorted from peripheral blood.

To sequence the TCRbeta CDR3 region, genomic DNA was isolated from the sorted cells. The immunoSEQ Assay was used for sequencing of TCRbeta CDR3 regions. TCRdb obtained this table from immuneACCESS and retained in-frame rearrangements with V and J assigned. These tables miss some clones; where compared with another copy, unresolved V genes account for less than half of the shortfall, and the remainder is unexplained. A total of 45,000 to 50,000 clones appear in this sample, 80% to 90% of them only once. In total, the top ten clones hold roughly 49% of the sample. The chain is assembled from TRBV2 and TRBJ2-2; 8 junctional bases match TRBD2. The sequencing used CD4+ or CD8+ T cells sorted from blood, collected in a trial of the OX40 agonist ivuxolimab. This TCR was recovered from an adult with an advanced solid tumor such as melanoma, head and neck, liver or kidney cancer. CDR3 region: CASSPLGTRNTGELFF. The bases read TGTGCCAGCAGTCCCTTGGGGACTAGGAACACCGGGGAGCTGTTTTTT.